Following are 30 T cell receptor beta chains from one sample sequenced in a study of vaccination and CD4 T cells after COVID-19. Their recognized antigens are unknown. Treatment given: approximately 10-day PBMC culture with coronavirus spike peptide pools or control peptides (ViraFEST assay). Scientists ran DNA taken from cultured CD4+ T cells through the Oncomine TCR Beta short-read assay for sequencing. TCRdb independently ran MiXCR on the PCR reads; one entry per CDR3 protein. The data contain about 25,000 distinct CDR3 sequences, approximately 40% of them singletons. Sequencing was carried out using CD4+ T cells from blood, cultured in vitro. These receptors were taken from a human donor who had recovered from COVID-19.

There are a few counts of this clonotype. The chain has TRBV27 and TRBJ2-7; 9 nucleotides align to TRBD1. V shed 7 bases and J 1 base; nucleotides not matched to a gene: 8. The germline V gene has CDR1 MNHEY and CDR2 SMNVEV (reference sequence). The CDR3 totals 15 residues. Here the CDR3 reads CASTSSGTGSYEQYF. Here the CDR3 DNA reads TGTGCCAGCACTTCGTCCGGGACAGGGTCCTACGAGCAGTACTTC.

CDR3 in amino acids: CSARGTSGGTDTQYF. As DNA, the CDR3 is TGCAGTGCTAGAGGGACTAGCGGGGGCACAGATACGCAGTATTTT. The chain couples TRBV20-1 to TRBJ2-3; 12 bases fit TRBD2. Germline lookup yields CDR1 DFQATT and CDR2 SNEGSKA (reference sequence). The length of the CDR3 is 15 residues. V was pared by 1 base and J by 1 base, with 0 bases of the junction left unmatched.

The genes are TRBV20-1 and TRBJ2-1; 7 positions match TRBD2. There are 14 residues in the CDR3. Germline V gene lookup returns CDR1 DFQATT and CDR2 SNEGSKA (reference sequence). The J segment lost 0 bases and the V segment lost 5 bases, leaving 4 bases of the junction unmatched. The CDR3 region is CSADGGSSYNEQFF. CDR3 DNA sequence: TGCAGTGCTGACGGGGGGAGCTCCTACAATGAGCAGTTCTTC.

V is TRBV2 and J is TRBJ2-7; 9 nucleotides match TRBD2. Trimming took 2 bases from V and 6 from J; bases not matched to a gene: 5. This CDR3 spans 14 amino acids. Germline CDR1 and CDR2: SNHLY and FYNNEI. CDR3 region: CASSELAGFREQYF. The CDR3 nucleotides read TGTGCCAGCAGTGAACTAGCGGGGTTTCGCGAGCAGTACTTC. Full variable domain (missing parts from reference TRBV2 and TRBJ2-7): EPEVTQTPSHQVTQMGQEVILRCVPISNHLYFYWYRQILGQKVEFLVSFYNNEISEKSEIFDDQFSVERPDGSNFTLKIRSTKLEDSAMYFCASSELAGFREQYFGPGTRLTVT.

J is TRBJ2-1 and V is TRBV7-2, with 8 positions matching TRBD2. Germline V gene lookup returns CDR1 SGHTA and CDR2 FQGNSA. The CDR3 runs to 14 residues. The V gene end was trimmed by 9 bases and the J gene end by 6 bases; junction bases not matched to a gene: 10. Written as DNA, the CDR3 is TGTGCCAGTGAGACTAGCGTCAAAGTCAATGAGCAGTTCTTC. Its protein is CASETSVKVNEQFF.

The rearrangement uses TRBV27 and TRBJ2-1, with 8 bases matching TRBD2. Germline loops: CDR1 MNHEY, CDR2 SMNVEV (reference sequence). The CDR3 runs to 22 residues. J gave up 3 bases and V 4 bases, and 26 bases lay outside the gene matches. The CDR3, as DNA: TGTGCCAGCAGTTCTCTGGTACAGGGCGCCGGACTAGCTTTCAGTTTCTACAATGAGCAGTTCTTC. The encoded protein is CASSSLVQGAGLAFSFYNEQFF.

The CDR3 sequence is CASSSRDRGVYEQYF. DNA for the CDR3: TGTGCCAGCAGCTCCCGGGACAGGGGGGTCTACGAGCAGTACTTC. The chain carries TRBV11-3 and TRBJ2-7; TRBD1 matches at 11 bases. With V trimmed by 4 bases and J by 3 bases, 5 bases remained unmatched. The CDR3 has 15 amino acids. The V gene's germline CDR1 is SGHNT and CDR2 YENEEA.

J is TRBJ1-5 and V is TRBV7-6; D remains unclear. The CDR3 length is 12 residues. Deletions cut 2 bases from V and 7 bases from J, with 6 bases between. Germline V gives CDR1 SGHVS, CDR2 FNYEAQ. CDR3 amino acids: CASSLWNQPQHF. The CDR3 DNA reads TGTGCCAGCAGCTTATGGAACCAGCCCCAGCATTTT.

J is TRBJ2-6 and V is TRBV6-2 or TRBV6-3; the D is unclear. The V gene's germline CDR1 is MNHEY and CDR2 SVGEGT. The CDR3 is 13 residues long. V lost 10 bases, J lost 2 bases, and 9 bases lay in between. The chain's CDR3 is CATVVPGANVLTF. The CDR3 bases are TGTGCCACTGTGGTCCCTGGGGCCAACGTCCTGACTTTC.

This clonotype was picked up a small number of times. CDR3 in DNA: TGTGCCAGCATCAGGGACTCGTACCAAGAGACCCAGTACTTC. This translates into CASIRDSYQETQYF. V and J are TRBV12-3 or TRBV12-4 and TRBJ2-5; D is possibly TRBD2 (6 bases). CDR3 length: 14 amino acids. V was clipped by 7 bases and J by 0 bases, with 12 bases between them.

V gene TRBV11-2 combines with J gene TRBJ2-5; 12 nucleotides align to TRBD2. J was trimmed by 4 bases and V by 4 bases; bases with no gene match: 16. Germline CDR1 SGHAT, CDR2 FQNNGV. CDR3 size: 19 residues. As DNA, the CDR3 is TGTGCCAGCAGCTCCCGTCGGGCTAGCGGGAGGGCCCGAATAGAGACCCAGTACTTC. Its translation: CASSSRRASGRARIETQYF.

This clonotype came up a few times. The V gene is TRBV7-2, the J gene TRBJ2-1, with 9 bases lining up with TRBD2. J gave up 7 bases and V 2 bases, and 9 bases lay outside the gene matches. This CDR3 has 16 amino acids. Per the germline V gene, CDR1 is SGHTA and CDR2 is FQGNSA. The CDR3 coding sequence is TGTGCCAGCAGCTTAACTGGTGGAGCGGGAGGTAATGAGCAGTTCTTC. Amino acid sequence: CASSLTGGAGGNEQFF.

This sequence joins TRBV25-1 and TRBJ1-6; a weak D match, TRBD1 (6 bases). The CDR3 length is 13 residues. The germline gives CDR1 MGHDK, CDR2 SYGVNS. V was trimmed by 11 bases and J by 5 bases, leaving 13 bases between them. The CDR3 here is CAPHGQHNSPLHF. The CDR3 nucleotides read TGTGCCCCCCACGGACAGCATAATTCACCCCTCCACTTT.

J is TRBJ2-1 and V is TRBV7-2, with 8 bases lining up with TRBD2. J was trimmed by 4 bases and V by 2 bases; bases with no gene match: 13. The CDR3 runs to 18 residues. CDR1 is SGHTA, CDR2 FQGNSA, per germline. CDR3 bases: TGTGCCAGCAGCTTACGCGTCTGGACGGGAGGGCCATACAATGAGCAGTTCTTC. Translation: CASSLRVWTGGPYNEQFF.

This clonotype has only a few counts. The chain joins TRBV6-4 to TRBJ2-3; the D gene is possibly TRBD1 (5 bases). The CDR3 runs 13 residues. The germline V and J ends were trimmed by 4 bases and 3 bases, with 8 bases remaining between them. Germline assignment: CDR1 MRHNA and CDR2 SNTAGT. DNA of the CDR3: TGTGCCAGCAGTGTACAGGATACAGATACGCAGTATTTT. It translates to CASSVQDTDTQYF.

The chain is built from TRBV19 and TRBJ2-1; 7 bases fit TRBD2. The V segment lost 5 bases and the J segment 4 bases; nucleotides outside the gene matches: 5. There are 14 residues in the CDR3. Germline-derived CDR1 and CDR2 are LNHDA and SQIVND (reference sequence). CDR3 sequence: CASSVGLEYNEQFF. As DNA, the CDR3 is TGTGCCAGTAGTGTCGGACTAGAGTACAATGAGCAGTTCTTC.

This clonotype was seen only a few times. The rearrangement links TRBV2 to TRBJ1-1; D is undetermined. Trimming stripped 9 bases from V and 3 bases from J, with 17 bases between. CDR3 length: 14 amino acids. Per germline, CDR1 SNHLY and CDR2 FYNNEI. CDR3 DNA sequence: TGTGCCAGTAGCGTCAACCCGGGCTACACTGAAGCTTTCTTT. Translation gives CASSVNPGYTEAFF.

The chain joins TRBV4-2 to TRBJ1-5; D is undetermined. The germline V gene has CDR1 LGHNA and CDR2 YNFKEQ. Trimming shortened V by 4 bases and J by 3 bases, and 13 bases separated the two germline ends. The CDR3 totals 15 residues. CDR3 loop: CASSPRGLNNQPQHF. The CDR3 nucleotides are TGTGCCAGCAGCCCCCGGGGTCTCAACAATCAGCCCCAGCATTTT.

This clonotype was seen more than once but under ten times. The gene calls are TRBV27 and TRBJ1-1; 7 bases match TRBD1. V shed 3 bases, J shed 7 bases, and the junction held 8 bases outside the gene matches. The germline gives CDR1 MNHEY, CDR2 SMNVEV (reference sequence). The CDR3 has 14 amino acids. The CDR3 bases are TGTGCCAGCAGTTTGGGGATCGGGACAGTTGAAGCTTTCTTT. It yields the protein CASSLGIGTVEAFF.

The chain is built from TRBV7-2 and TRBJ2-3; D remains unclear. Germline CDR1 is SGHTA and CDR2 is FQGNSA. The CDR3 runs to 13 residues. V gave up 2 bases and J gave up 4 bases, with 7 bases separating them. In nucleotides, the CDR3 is TGTGCCAGCAGCTTAAGGCAGCCAGATACGCAGTATTTT. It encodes CASSLRQPDTQYF.

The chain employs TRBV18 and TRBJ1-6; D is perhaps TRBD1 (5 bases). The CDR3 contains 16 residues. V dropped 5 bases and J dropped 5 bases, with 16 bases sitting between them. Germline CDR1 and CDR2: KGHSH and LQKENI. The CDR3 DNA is TGTGCCAGCTCAGAAACAGGAGGGATGGATAATTCACCCCTCCACTTT. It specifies CASSETGGMDNSPLHF.

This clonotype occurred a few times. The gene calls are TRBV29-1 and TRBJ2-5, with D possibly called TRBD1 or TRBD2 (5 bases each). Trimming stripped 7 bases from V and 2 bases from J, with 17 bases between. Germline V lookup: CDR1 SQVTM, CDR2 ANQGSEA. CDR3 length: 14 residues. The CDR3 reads CSGSIGTVQETQYF. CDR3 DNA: TGCAGCGGTTCGATAGGGACGGTACAAGAGACCCAGTACTTC.

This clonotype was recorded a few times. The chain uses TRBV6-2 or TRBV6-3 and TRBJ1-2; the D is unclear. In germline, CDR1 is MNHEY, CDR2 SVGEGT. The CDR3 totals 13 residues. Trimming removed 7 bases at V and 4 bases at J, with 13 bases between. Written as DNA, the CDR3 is TGTGCCAGCACCGGAGGACGTCCCTATGGCTACACCTTC. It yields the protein CASTGGRPYGYTF.

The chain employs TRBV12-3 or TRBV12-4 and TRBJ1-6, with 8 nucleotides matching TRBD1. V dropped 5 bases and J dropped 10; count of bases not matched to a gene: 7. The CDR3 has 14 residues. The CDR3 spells CASSPQGVSSPLHF. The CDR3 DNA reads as TGTGCCAGCAGTCCACAGGGGGTCAGCTCACCCCTCCACTTT.

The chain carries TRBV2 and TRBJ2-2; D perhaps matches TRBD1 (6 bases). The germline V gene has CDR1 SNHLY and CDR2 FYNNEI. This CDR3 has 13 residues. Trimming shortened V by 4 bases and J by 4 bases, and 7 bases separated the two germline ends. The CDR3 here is CASSVGGTGELFF. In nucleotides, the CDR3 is TGTGCCAGCAGTGTAGGGGGCACCGGGGAGCTGTTTTTT. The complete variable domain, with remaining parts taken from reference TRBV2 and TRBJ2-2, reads EPEVTQTPSHQVTQMGQEVILRCVPISNHLYFYWYRQILGQKVEFLVSFYNNEISEKSEIFDDQFSVERPDGSNFTLKIRSTKLEDSAMYFCASSVGGTGELFFGEGSRLTVL.

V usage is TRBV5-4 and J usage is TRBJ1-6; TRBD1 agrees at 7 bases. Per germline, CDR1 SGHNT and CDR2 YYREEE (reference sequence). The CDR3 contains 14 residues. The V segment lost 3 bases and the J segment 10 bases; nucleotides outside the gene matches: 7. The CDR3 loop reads CASSSTGIGSPLHF. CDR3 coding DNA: TGTGCCAGCAGCTCGACAGGGATAGGATCACCCCTCCACTTT.

DNA for the CDR3: TGTGCCACCAGCGGACAGGGGATAGATACGCAGTATTTT. It translates to CATSGQGIDTQYF. The chain links TRBV24-1 to TRBJ2-3, with 9 bases aligning to TRBD1. Unmatched junction bases numbered 3, after V lost 7 bases and J lost 5 bases. The CDR3 is made up of 13 amino acids. Germline CDR1 KGHDR, CDR2 SFDVKD.

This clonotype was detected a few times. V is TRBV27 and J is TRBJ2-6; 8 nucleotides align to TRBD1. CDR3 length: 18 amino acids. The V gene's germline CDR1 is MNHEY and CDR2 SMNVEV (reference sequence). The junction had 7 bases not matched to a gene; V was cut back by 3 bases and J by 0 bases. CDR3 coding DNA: TGTGCCAGCAGTTTTAAGGGGACAGGCCGCTCTGGGGCCAACGTCCTGACTTTC. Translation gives CASSFKGTGRSGANVLTF.

The CDR3 DNA reads as TGTGCCAGCAGCTTAGAAGGGACTAGCGGGATCTACGAGCAGTACTTC. Protein sequence: CASSLEGTSGIYEQYF. This chain links TRBV7-2 with TRBJ2-7; 13 nucleotides agree with TRBD2. The V gene end was trimmed by 1 base and the J gene end by 3 bases; junction bases not matched to a gene: 3. The CDR3 totals 16 residues. Germline CDR1 is SGHTA and CDR2 is FQGNSA.

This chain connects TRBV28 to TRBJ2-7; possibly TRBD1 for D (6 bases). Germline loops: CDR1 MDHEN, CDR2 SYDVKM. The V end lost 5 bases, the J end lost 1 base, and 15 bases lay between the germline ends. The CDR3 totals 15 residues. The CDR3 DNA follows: TGTGCCAGCAGTCCTCCAGGGGATCGATCCTACGAGCAGTACTTC. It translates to CASSPPGDRSYEQYF.